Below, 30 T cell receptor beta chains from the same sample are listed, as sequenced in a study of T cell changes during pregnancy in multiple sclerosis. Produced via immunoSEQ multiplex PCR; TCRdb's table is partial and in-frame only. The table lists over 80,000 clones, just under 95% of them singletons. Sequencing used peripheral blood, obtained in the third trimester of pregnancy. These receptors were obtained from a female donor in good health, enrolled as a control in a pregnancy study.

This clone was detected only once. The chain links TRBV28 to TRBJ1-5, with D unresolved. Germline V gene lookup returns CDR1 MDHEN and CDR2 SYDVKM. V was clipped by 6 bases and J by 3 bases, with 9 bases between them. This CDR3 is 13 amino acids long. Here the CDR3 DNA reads TGTGCCAGCAGCACTGTACCCAATCAGCCCCAGCATTTT. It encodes CASSTVPNQPQHF.

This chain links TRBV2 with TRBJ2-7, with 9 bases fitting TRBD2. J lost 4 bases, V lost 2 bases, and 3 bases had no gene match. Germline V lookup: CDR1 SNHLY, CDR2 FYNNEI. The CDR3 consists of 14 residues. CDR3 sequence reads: CASSEIAGVYEQYF. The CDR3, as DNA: TGTGCCAGCAGTGAAATAGCGGGAGTGTACGAGCAGTACTTC.

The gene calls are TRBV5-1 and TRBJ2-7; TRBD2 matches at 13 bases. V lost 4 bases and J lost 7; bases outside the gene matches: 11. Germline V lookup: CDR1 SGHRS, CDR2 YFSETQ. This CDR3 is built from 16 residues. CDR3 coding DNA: TGCGCCAGCAGCATACTAGCGGGAGGGCCCTCAGGTGAGCAGTACTTC. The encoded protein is CASSILAGGPSGEQYF.

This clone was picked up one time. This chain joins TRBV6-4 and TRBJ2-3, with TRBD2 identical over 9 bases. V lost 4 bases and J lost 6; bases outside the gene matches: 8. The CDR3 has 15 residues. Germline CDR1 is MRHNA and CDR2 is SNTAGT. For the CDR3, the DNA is TGTGCCAGCAGTGTTGATGGCGGGGGGGCCGATACGCAGTATTTT. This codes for CASSVDGGGADTQYF.

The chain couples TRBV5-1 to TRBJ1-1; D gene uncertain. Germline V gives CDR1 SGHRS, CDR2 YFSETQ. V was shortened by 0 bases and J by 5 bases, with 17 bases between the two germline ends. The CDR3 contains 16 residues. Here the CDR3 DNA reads TGCGCCAGCAGCTTGGGGAGGTCAAGCGCTGGGACTGAAGCTTTCTTT. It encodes CASSLGRSSAGTEAFF.

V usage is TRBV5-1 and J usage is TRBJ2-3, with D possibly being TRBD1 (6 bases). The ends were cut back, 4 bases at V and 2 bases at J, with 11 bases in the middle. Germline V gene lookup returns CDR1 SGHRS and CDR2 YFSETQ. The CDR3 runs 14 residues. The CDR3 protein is CASSPRDNTDTQYF. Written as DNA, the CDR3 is TGCGCCAGCAGCCCCCGGGACAACACAGATACGCAGTATTTT.

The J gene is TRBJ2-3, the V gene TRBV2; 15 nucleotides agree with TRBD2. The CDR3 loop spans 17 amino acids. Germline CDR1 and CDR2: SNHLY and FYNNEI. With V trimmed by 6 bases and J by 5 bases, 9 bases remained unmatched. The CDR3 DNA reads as TGTGCCAGCAGCCTTGGACTAGCGGGAGGGCCTGGAGATACGCAGTATTTT. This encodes CASSLGLAGGPGDTQYF. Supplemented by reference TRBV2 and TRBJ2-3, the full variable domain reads EPEVTQTPSHQVTQMGQEVILRCVPISNHLYFYWYRQILGQKVEFLVSFYNNEISEKSEIFDDQFSVERPDGSNFTLKIRSTKLEDSAMYFCASSLGLAGGPGDTQYFGPGTRLTVL.

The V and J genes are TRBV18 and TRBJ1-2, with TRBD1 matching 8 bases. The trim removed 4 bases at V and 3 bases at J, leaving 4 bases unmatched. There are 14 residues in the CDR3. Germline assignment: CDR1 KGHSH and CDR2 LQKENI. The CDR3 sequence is CASSLGTGDYGYTF. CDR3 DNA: TGTGCCAGCTCACTAGGGACAGGAGACTATGGCTACACCTTC.

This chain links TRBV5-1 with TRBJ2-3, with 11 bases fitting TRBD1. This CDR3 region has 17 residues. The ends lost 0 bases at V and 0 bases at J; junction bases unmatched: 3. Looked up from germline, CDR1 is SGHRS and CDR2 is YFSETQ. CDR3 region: CASSLAGQGDSTDTQYF. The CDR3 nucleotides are TGCGCCAGCAGCTTGGCGGGACAGGGGGACAGCACAGATACGCAGTATTTT. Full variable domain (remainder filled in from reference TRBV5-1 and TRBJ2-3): KAGVTQTPRYLIKTRGQQVTLSCSPISGHRSVSWYQQTPGQGLQFLFEYFSETQRNKGNFPGRFSGRQFSNSRSEMNVSTLELGDSALYLCASSLAGQGDSTDTQYFGPGTRLTVL.

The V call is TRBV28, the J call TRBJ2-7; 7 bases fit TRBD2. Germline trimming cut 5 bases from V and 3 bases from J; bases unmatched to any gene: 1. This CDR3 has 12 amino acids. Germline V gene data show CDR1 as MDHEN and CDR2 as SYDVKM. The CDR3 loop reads CASSGRGYEQYF. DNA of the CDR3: TGTGCCAGCAGTGGGAGGGGCTACGAGCAGTACTTC.

The CDR3 loop reads CASSFSEGLYGYTF. Here the CDR3 DNA reads TGTGCCAGCAGCTTTTCGGAGGGGCTCTATGGCTACACCTTC. V and J are TRBV7-2 and TRBJ1-2; possible D gene TRBD1, 5 bases. Trimming took off 3 bases at V and 4 bases at J, with 12 bases between the two ends. This CDR3 is 14 amino acids long. Germline assignment: CDR1 SGHTA and CDR2 FQGNSA.

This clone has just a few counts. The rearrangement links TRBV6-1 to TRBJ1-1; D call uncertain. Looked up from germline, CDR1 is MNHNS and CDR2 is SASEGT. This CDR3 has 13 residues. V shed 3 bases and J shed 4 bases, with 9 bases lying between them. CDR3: CASSDEGLTEAFF. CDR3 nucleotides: TGTGCCAGCAGTGACGAGGGTCTCACTGAAGCTTTCTTT.

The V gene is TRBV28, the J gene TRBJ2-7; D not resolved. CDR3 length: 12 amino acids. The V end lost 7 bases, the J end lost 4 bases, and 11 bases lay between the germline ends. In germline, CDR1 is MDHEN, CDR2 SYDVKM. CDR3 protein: CASTVSGYEQYF. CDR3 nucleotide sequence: TGTGCCAGCACCGTTTCAGGTTACGAGCAGTACTTC.

CDR3 amino acids: CASSTDSQETQYF. The CDR3 nucleotides are TGTGCCAGCAGCACGGACAGCCAAGAGACCCAGTACTTC. The rearrangement links TRBV5-4 to TRBJ2-5, with a possible D match to TRBD1 (6 bases). Trimming took 4 bases from V and 1 from J, leaving 8 bases between them. This CDR3 region has 13 residues. CDR1 is SGHNT, CDR2 YYREEE, per germline (reference sequence). The whole variable domain, filled in from reference TRBV5-4 and TRBJ2-5, reads ETGVTQSPTHLIKTRGQQVTLRCSSQSGHNTVSWYQQALGQGPQFIFQYYREEENGRGNFPPRFSGLQFPNYSSELNVNALELDDSALYLCASSTDSQETQYFGPGTRLLVL.

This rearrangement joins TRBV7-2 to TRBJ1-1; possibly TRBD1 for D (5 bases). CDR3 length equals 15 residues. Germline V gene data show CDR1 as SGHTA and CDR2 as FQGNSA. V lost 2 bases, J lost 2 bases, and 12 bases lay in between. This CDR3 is CASSLTRGGNTEAFF. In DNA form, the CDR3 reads TGTGCCAGCAGCTTAACGCGGGGGGGAAACACTGAAGCTTTCTTT.

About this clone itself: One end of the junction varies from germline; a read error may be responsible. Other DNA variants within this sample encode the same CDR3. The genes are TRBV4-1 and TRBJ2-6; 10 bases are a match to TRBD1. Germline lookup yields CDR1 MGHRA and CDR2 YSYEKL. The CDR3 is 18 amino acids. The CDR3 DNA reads TGCGCCAGCAGCCAACCGGGACAGGGGAGGGCTGGGGCCAACGTCCTAACTTTC. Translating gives CASSQPGQGRAGANVLTF.

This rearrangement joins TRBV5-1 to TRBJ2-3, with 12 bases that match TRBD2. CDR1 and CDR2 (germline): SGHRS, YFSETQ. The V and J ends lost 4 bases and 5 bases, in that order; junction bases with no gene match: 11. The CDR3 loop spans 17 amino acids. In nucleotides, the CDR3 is TGCGCCAGCAGCGGGTCTAGCGGGAGGGCCGTTGGAGATACGCAGTATTTT. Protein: CASSGSSGRAVGDTQYF.

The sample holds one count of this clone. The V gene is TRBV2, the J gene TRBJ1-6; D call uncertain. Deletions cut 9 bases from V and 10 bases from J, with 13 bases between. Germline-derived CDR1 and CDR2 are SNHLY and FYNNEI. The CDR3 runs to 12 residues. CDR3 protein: CASTVLTSPLHF. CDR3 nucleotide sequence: TGTGCCAGTACAGTCCTGACCTCACCCCTCCACTTT. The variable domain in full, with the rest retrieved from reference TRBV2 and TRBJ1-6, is EPEVTQTPSHQVTQMGQEVILRCVPISNHLYFYWYRQILGQKVEFLVSFYNNEISEKSEIFDDQFSVERPDGSNFTLKIRSTKLEDSAMYFCASTVLTSPLHFGNGTRLTVT.

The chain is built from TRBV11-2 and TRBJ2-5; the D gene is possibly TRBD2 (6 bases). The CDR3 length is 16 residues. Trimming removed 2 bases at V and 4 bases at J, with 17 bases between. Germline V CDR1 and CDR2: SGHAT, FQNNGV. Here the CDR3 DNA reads TGTGCCAGCAGCTTATTCCGTTGGCGGGACGCAGAGACCCAGTACTTC. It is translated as CASSLFRWRDAETQYF.

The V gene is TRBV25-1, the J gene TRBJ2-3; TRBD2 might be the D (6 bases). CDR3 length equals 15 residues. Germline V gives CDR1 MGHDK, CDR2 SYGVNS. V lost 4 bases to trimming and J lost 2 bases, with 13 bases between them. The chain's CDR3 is CASSASGLSTDTQYF. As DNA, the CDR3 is TGTGCCAGCAGTGCCTCGGGACTCTCCACAGATACGCAGTATTTT.

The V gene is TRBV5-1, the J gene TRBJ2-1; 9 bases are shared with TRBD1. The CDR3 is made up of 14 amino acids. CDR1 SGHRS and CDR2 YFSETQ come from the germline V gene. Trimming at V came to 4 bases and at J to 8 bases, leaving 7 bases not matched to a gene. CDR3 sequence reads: CASSLKQGADEQFF. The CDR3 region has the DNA TGCGCCAGCAGCCTAAAACAGGGGGCCGATGAGCAGTTCTTC.

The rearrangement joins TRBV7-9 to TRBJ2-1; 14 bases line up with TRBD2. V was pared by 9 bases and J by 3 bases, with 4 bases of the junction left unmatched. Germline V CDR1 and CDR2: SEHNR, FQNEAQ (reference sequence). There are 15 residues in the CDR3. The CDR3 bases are TGTGCCAGTAGGGGACTAGCGGGAGACTACAATGAGCAGTTCTTC. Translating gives CASRGLAGDYNEQFF.

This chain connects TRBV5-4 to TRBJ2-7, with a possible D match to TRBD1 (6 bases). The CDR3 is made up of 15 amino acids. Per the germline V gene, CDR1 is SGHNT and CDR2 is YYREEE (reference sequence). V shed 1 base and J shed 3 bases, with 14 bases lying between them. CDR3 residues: CASSLQGLVDYEQYF. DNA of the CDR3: TGTGCCAGCAGCTTGCAGGGGCTGGTAGACTACGAGCAGTACTTC.

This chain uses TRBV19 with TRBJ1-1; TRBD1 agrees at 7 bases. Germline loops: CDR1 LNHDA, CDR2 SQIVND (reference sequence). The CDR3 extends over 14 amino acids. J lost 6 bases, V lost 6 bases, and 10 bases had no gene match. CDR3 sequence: CASSPTGTGAEAFF. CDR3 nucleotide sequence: TGTGCCAGTAGCCCGACAGGGACCGGGGCTGAAGCTTTCTTT.

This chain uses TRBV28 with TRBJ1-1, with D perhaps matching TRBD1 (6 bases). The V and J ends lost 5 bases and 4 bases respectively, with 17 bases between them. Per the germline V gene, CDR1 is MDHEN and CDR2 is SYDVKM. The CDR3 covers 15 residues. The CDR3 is CASSQTSTGSTEAFF. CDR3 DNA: TGTGCCAGCAGTCAGACCTCCACAGGGTCCACTGAAGCTTTCTTT.

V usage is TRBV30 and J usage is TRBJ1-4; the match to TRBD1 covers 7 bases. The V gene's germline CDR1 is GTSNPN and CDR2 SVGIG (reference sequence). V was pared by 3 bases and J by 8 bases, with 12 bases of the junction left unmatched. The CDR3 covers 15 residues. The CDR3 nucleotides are TGTGCCTGGAGAACCACAGACAGGGTTCGAGAAAAACTGTTTTTT. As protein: CAWRTTDRVREKLFF.

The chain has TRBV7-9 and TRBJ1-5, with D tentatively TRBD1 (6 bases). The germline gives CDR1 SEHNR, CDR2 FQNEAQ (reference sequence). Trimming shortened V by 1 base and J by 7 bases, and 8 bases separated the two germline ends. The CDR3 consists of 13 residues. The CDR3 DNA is TGTGCCAGCAGCTTAGACAGGGACCAGCCCCAGCATTTT. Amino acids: CASSLDRDQPQHF.

The CDR3 DNA reads TGTGCCAGCAGTTTCGGGGACAGTAGCAATCAGCCCCAGCATTTT. Translating gives CASSFGDSSNQPQHF. The chain joins TRBV28 to TRBJ1-5; 7 bases agree with TRBD1. The V segment lost 3 bases and the J segment 0 bases; nucleotides outside the gene matches: 2. The CDR3 is made up of 15 amino acids. Germline loops: CDR1 MDHEN, CDR2 SYDVKM.

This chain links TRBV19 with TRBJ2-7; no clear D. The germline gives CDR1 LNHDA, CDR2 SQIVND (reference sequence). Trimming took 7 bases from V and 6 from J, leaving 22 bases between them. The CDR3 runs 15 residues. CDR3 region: CASTTSPGAVSEQYF. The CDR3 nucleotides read TGTGCCAGTACCACTTCCCCAGGTGCTGTCTCCGAGCAGTACTTC.

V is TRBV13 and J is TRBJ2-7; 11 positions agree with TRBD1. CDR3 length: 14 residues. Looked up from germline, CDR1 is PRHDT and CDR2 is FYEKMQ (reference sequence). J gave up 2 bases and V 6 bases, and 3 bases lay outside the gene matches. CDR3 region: CASRDRGHAYEQYF. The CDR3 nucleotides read TGTGCCAGCAGGGACAGGGGGCATGCCTACGAGCAGTACTTC. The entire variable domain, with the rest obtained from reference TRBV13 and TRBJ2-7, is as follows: AAGVIQSPRHLIKEKRETATLKCYPIPRHDTVYWYQQGPGQDPQFLISFYEKMQSDKGSIPDRFSAQQFSDYHSELNMSSLELGDSALYFCASRDRGHAYEQYFGPGTRLTVT.